What follows are 12 T cell receptor beta chains derived from one specimen sequenced in a study of graft-versus-host responses after intestinal transplantation. Their specific antigens are unknown. Data came from immunoSEQ multiplex PCR; TCRdb stores just in-frame clones and leaves some out. The data contain approximately 80,000 clones, less than 90% of them singletons. The sample here was unstimulated CD4+ T cells sorted from spleen or lymph node cells, taken before intestinal transplant. The source is a human donor who received an intestinal transplant.

The gene calls are TRBV27 and TRBJ2-7, with unresolved D. Germline-derived CDR1 and CDR2 are MNHEY and SMNVEV (reference sequence). Trimming pared 5 bases from V and 0 bases from J, leaving 17 bases between. The CDR3 consists of 16 residues. The CDR3 loop reads CASSPNPSADSYEQYF. For the CDR3, the DNA is TGTGCCAGCAGTCCTAATCCAAGCGCCGACTCCTACGAGCAGTACTTC.

This clone appeared a few times. The chain recombines TRBV2 with TRBJ1-1; 7 bases align to TRBD1. Germline lookup yields CDR1 SNHLY and CDR2 FYNNEI. V was pared by 5 bases and J by 8 bases, with 8 bases of the junction left unmatched. The CDR3 is 13 amino acids. CDR3 nucleotide sequence: TGTGCCAGCAGTTTAAGGGGGCGGACAGAAGCTTTCTTT. Residues: CASSLRGRTEAFF. The variable domain in full, completed from reference TRBV2 and TRBJ1-1, reads EPEVTQTPSHQVTQMGQEVILRCVPISNHLYFYWYRQILGQKVEFLVSFYNNEISEKSEIFDDQFSVERPDGSNFTLKIRSTKLEDSAMYFCASSLRGRTEAFFGQGTRLTVV.

V gene TRBV2 combines with J gene TRBJ1-1; D may be TRBD1 (5 bases). Trimming removed 6 bases at V and 5 bases at J, with 13 bases between. Germline CDR1 reads SNHLY; CDR2 reads FYNNEI. The CDR3 length is 13 residues. The CDR3 DNA is TGTGCCAGCAGCCGAACGGAGGGGACTGAAGCTTTCTTT. This sequence encodes CASSRTEGTEAFF.

The rearrangement uses TRBV9 and TRBJ2-2; D is unresolved. Trimming shortened V by 3 bases and J by 1 base, and 7 bases separated the two germline ends. Germline values: CDR1 SGDLS, CDR2 YYNGEE. The CDR3 extends over 14 amino acids. The chain's CDR3 is CASSATVNTGELFF. The CDR3 nucleotides are TGTGCCAGCAGCGCCACAGTGAACACCGGGGAGCTGTTTTTT.

This rearrangement joins TRBV18 to TRBJ2-5, with D possibly matching TRBD1 (5 bases). The CDR3 is 15 residues long. Per germline, CDR1 KGHSH and CDR2 LQKENI. Trimming shortened V by 0 bases and J by 2 bases, and 10 bases separated the two germline ends. CDR3 nucleotide sequence: TGTGCCAGCTCACCACCAGGGGCCCCACAAGAGACCCAGTACTTC. Protein product: CASSPPGAPQETQYF.

J is TRBJ2-7 and V is TRBV7-2, with 8 bases fitting TRBD1. Germline assignment: CDR1 SGHTA and CDR2 FQGNSA. With 4 bases clipped from V and 5 bases from J, the junction kept 7 bases outside the gene matches. The CDR3 sequence is 14 residues long. The CDR3 is CASSSQGALDEQYF. CDR3 bases: TGTGCCAGCAGCTCTCAGGGGGCCTTAGACGAGCAGTACTTC.

The V gene is TRBV18, the J gene TRBJ1-4, with 9 bases lining up with TRBD1. This CDR3 has 17 amino acids. V shed 3 bases, J shed 6 bases, and the junction held 11 bases outside the gene matches. The germline V gene has CDR1 KGHSH and CDR2 LQKENI. The DNA of the CDR3 is TGTGCCAGCTCACCGGACAGGGGTCGGGGTGTCGATGAAAAACTGTTTTTT. This sequence encodes CASSPDRGRGVDEKLFF. Complete variable domain (other parts from reference TRBV18 and TRBJ1-4): NAGVMQNPRHLVRRRGQEARLRCSPMKGHSHVYWYRQLPEEGLKFMVYLQKENIIDESGMPKERFSAEFPKEGPSILRIQQVVRGDSAAYFCASSPDRGRGVDEKLFFGSGTQLSVL.

V usage is TRBV27 and J usage is TRBJ2-1; maybe TRBD2 (6 bases). The CDR3 is 19 residues long. The germline V gene encodes CDR1 MNHEY and CDR2 SMNVEV (reference sequence). Trimming removed 0 bases at V and 0 bases at J, with 18 bases between. The CDR3 region has the DNA TGTGCCAGCAGTTTATCTGGGGGAGGCCAGGTTAGCTCCTACAATGAGCAGTTCTTC. Its protein product is CASSLSGGGQVSSYNEQFF.

The chain recombines TRBV5-4 with TRBJ1-4; 8 nucleotides line up with TRBD1. V lost 2 bases to trimming and J lost 8 bases; unmatched junction nucleotides: 11. CDR1 and CDR2 from the germline V gene are SGHNT and YYREEE (reference sequence). The CDR3 totals 16 residues. CDR3 coding DNA: TGTGCCAGCAGCTTTCGGCAGGGGGCAGAGAAAGAAAAACTGTTTTTT. Amino acids: CASSFRQGAEKEKLFF.

This chain links TRBV7-9 with TRBJ2-3; TRBD1 agrees at 7 bases. J gave up 2 bases and V 5 bases, and 7 bases lay outside the gene matches. The length of the CDR3 is 15 residues. In germline, CDR1 is SEHNR, CDR2 FQNEAQ (reference sequence). The chain's CDR3 is CASSLGQPHTDTQYF. DNA for the CDR3: TGTGCCAGCAGCCTGGGACAGCCCCACACAGATACGCAGTATTTT.

V gene TRBV6-5 combines with J gene TRBJ2-1, with D possibly being TRBD1 (6 bases). The germline V gene encodes CDR1 MNHEY and CDR2 SVGAGI. CDR3 length: 14 amino acids. V lost 5 bases to trimming and J lost 6 bases, with 14 bases between them. CDR3 amino acids: CASSTPGTPNEQFF. CDR3 sequence (DNA): TGTGCCAGCAGTACCCCCGGGACACCCAATGAGCAGTTCTTC.

This clone was counted between two and nine times. The chain joins TRBV7-9 to TRBJ1-3; D is uncertain. The CDR3 sequence is 11 residues long. Germline assignment: CDR1 SEHNR and CDR2 FQNEAQ (reference sequence). Trimming shortened V by 3 bases and J by 8 bases, and 5 bases separated the two germline ends. The CDR3 coding sequence is TGTGCCAGCAGCTTGCGGGACACCATATATTTT. Protein: CASSLRDTIYF.